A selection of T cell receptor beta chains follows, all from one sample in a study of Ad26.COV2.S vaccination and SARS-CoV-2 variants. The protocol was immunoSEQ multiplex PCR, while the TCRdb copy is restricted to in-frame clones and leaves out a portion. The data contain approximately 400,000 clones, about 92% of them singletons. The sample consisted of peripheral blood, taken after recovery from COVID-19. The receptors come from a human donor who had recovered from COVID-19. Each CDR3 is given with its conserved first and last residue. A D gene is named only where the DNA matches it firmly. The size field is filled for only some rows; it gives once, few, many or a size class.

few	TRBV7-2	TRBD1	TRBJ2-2	CASSYRDRNTGELFF	TGTGCCAGCAGCTACCGGGACAGGAACACCGGGGAGCTGTTTTTT
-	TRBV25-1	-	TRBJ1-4	CASSLSDWGGEKLFF	TGTGCCAGCAGTCTGTCGGACTGGGGTGGTGAAAAACTGTTTTTT
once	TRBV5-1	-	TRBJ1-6	CASSAYSAYNSPLHF	TGCGCCAGCAGTGCGTATTCCGCTTATAATTCACCCCTCCACTTT
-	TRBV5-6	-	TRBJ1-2	CASSLAKGGVYGYTF	TGTGCCAGCAGCTTGGCCAAAGGGGGGGTCTATGGCTACACCTTC
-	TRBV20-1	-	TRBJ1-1	CSARAGPEAFF	TGCAGTGCCAGAGCGGGCCCTGAAGCTTTCTTT
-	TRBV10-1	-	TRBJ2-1	CASSRGDGLNEQFF	TGCGCCAGCAGCCGAGGGGACGGCCTCAATGAGCAGTTCTTC
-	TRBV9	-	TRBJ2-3	CASSPGALDTQYF	TGTGCCAGCAGTCCCGGGGCATTAGATACGCAGTATTTT
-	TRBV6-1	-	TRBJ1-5	CASSEQRGQHF	TGTGCCAGCAGTGAACAACGGGGCCAGCATTTT
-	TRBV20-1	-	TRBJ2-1	CSATLGSEQFF	TGCAGTGCTACACTAGGTAGTGAGCAGTTCTTC
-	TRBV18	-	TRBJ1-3	CASSPTQGRAGNTIYF	TGTGCCAGCTCACCTACTCAGGGCCGTGCTGGAAACACCATATATTTT
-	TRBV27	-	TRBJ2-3	CASSLGFTSTDTQYF	TGTGCCAGCAGCCTGGGGTTCACTAGCACAGATACGCAGTATTTT
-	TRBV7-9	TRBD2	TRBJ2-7	CASSQAGTSAYEQYF	TGTGCCAGCAGCCAGGCCGGGACTAGCGCCTACGAGCAGTACTTC
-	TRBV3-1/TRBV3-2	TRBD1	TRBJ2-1	CASSQEGEGAPFYNEQFF	TGTGCCAGCAGCCAAGAGGGTGAGGGGGCCCCTTTCTACAATGAGCAGTTCTTC
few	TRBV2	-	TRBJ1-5	CASSQAINQPQHF	TGTGCCAGCAGTCAGGCGATCAATCAGCCCCAGCATTTT
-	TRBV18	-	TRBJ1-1	CASATNWAEDTEAFF	TGTGCCAGCGCAACAAACTGGGCAGAAGATACTGAAGCTTTCTTT
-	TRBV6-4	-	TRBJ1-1	CASRETQGSTEAFF	TGTGCCAGCAGGGAAACACAGGGTAGCACTGAAGCTTTCTTT
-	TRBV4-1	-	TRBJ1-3	CASSQTPSGNTIYF	TGCGCCAGCTCCCAAACCCCTTCTGGAAACACCATATATTTT
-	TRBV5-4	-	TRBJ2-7	CASSLVGGAQYEQYF	TGTGCCAGCAGCTTGGTTGGGGGGGCGCAATACGAGCAGTACTTC
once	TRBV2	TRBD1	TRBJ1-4	CASSFYRGYDEKLFF	TGTGCCAGCAGTTTTTACAGGGGGTATGATGAAAAACTGTTTTTT
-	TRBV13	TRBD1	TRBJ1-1	CASSFGTGALRGAFF	TGTGCCAGCAGTTTCGGGACAGGGGCATTAAGGGGAGCTTTCTTT
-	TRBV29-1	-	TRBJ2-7	CSVAEGYEQYF	TGCAGCGTTGCGGAGGGCTACGAGCAGTACTTC
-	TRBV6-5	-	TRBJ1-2	CASSYRHNYGYTF	TGTGCCAGCAGTTATCGACATAACTATGGCTACACCTTC
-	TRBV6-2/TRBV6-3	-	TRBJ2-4	CASSYPVAGSDSAKNIQYF	TGTGCCAGCAGTTACCCCGTAGCCGGGTCCGATTCAGCCAAAAACATTCAGTACTTC
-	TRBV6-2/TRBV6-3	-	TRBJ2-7	CASSRRTGLAYEQYF	TGTGCCAGCAGCAGAAGGACGGGTCTGGCCTACGAGCAGTACTTC
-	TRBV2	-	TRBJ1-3	CASRFSRENTIYF	TGTGCCAGCAGATTTTCACGGGAAAACACCATATATTTT
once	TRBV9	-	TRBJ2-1	CASSVVPDEQFF	TGTGCCAGCAGCGTAGTTCCGGATGAGCAGTTCTTC
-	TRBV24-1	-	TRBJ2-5	CATSDSREQETQYF	TGTGCCACCAGTGATTCCCGGGAGCAAGAGACCCAGTACTTC
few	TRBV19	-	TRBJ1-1	CASTRHFGQSEAFF	TGTGCCAGTACCCGACACTTTGGGCAATCTGAAGCTTTCTTT
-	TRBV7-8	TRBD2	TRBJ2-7	CASSPRLLRGGQGLYEQYF	TGTGCCAGCAGCCCCAGGTTACTGCGGGGGGGCCAAGGGCTCTACGAGCAGTACTTC
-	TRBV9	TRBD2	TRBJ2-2	CASSVGQVAGGPTGELFF	TGTGCCAGCAGCGTAGGGCAAGTAGCGGGGGGCCCCACCGGGGAGCTGTTTTTT
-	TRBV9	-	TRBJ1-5	CASDNNQAGLDQPQHF	TGTGCCAGCGATAATAATCAGGCGGGGTTGGATCAGCCCCAGCATTTT
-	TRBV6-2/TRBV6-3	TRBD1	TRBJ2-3	CASSSTGGRGTDTQYF	TGTGCCAGCAGTTCGACAGGGGGCCGTGGCACAGATACGCAGTATTTT
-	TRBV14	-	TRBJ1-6	CASSQDPGSGWNNSPLHF	TGTGCCAGCAGCCAAGATCCGGGTTCAGGGTGGAATAATTCACCCCTCCACTTT